These T cell receptor beta chains were read from a single sample in a study of regulatory dendritic cells for organ transplantation. The repertoire was sequenced with immunoSEQ multiplex PCR; TCRdb's copy has only in-frame clones and lacks some. Here the sample spans fewer than 40,000 clones, approximately 88% being singletons. The sequenced sample was naive CD4+ T cells from blood. Source of these receptors: a human donor in good health. Both conserved end residues are part of each CDR3. A D gene is named only where the DNA matches it firmly. Size values are once, few and many counts, or a class for expanded clones, and some rows have none.

D gene | clone size | J gene | V gene | CDR3 DNA | CDR3 protein
NA | NA | TRBJ1-1 | TRBV28 | TGTGCCAGCAGTTTAACTCCGGAGAACACTGAAGCTTTCTTT | CASSLTPENTEAFF
NA | NA | TRBJ2-3 | TRBV10-2 | TGCGCCAGCAGACGCGGGGACACAGATACGCAGTATTTT | CASRRGDTDTQYF
NA | NA | TRBJ2-2 | TRBV5-4 | TGTGCCAGCCGCTTGACGAACACCGGGGAGCTGTTTTTT | CASRLTNTGELFF
TRBD1 | NA | TRBJ2-7 | TRBV4-3 | TGCGCCAGCAGCGAGACAGGGACCTCCTACGAGCAGTACTTC | CASSETGTSYEQYF
NA | NA | TRBJ2-7 | TRBV27 | TGTGCCAGCAGTTTAAAGAGGCCCTACGAGCAGTACTTC | CASSLKRPYEQYF
NA | NA | TRBJ1-2 | TRBV10-3 | TGTGCCATCAGTGACTCCCAGGACTATGGCTACACCTTC | CAISDSQDYGYTF
TRBD2 | once | TRBJ2-1 | TRBV2 | TGTGCCAGCAGTGAGACTAGCGGGAGAAATGAGCAGTTCTTC | CASSETSGRNEQFF
NA | NA | TRBJ2-1 | TRBV25-1 | TGTGCCAGCAGTGAAGCTCTATTTGGTGAGCAGTTCTTC | CASSEALFGEQFF
NA | NA | TRBJ1-4 | TRBV5-4 | TGTGCCAGCAGCGGTGGGGAGGGATGGAGGGGTAATGAAAAACTGTTTTTT | CASSGGEGWRGNEKLFF
TRBD1 | NA | TRBJ2-5 | TRBV19 | TGTGCCAGTAACTGGGACAGAACACAAGAGACCCAGTACTTC | CASNWDRTQETQYF
NA | NA | TRBJ2-3 | TRBV4-1 | TGCGCCAGCAGCGCTGGGGTTAGCACAGATACGCAGTATTTT | CASSAGVSTDTQYF
NA | NA | TRBJ1-1 | TRBV7-3 | TGTGCCAGCAGCCCCAGGAGGGGCACTGAAGCTTTCTTT | CASSPRRGTEAFF
NA | NA | TRBJ1-2 | TRBV30 | TGTGCCTGGACCCCAGCCTGGGACACGGGAGCTAACTATGGCTACACCTTC | CAWTPAWDTGANYGYTF
NA | NA | TRBJ1-2 | TRBV4-2 | TGTGCCAGCAGCCAAGACCCAACAGGGAACTATGGCTACACCTTC | CASSQDPTGNYGYTF
NA | NA | TRBJ1-2 | TRBV28 | TGTGCCAGCAGTTCAGGGGTCTATGGCTACACCTTC | CASSSGVYGYTF
TRBD2 | once | TRBJ2-5 | TRBV5-4 | TGTGCCAGCAGCTTGGGGGGGGGACTAGCTCGCGAGACCCAGTACTTC | CASSLGGGLARETQYF
NA | NA | TRBJ1-5 | TRBV11-2 | TGTGCCAGCAGCTTAGATGGACGTAGCAATCAGCCCCAGCATTTT | CASSLDGRSNQPQHF
TRBD1 | NA | TRBJ2-7 | TRBV7-2 | TGTGCCAGCAGCTTAGAGGGGGCAGCCTACGAGCAGTACTTC | CASSLEGAAYEQYF
NA | NA | TRBJ2-2 | TRBV18 | TGTGCCAGCTCACCACGGAAAACAGGAATACCGAACACCGGGGAGCTGTTTTTT | CASSPRKTGIPNTGELFF
NA | NA | TRBJ1-1 | TRBV6-1 | TGTGCCAGCAAAATACGAACAGGGTTAGACACTGAAGCTTTCTTT | CASKIRTGLDTEAFF
TRBD1 | once | TRBJ1-2 | TRBV6-5 | TGTGCCAGCAGAGCCAGGGGGCTTTATGGCTACACCTTC | CASRARGLYGYTF
TRBD1 | NA | TRBJ1-1 | TRBV7-2 | TGTGCCAGCAGCTTATGGGGACAGGGAGGAACTGAAGCTTTCTTT | CASSLWGQGGTEAFF
TRBD1 | few | TRBJ1-2 | TRBV19 | TGTGCCAGTAGTAGGGGAGACAGGGTTCACGGCTACACCTTC | CASSRGDRVHGYTF
TRBD1 | once | TRBJ1-2 | TRBV4-3 | TGCGCCAGCAGCCAAGGACAGGGTTCGTTTGGCTACACCTTC | CASSQGQGSFGYTF
NA | NA | TRBJ1-4 | TRBV6-5 | TGTGCCAGCAGCCGGGACTCCTATCAGGATGAAAAACTGTTTTTT | CASSRDSYQDEKLFF
TRBD1 | NA | TRBJ2-3 | TRBV10-2 | TGCGCCAGCAGTGACGAGGGGACAGCGGGCACAGATACGCAGTATTTT | CASSDEGTAGTDTQYF
TRBD1 | NA | TRBJ2-7 | TRBV30 | TGTGCCTGGAGTCCCAATGCGGGACAGGGCTTTCCGTACTTC | CAWSPNAGQGFPYF
TRBD1 | NA | TRBJ2-7 | TRBV18 | TGTGCCAGCTCTCCCGGACAGGGACCCTACGAGCAGTACTTC | CASSPGQGPYEQYF